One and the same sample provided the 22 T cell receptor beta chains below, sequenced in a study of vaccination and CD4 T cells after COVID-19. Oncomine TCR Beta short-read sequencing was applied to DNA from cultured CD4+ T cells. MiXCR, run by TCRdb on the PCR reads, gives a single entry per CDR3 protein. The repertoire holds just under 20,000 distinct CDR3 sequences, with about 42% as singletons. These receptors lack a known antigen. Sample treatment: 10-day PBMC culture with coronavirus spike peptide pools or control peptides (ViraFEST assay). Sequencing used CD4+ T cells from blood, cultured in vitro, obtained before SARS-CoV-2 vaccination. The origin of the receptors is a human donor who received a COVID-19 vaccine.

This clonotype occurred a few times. CDR3: CATSDPNAQTGGPNEQYF. In nucleotides, the CDR3 is TGTGCCACCAGTGATCCCAATGCCCAGACAGGGGGGCCTAACGAGCAGTACTTC. V usage is TRBV24-1 and J usage is TRBJ2-7, with TRBD1 matching 9 bases. With 3 bases clipped from V and 5 bases from J, the junction kept 16 bases outside the gene matches. CDR1 is KGHDR, CDR2 SFDVKD, per germline. The CDR3 runs to 18 residues.

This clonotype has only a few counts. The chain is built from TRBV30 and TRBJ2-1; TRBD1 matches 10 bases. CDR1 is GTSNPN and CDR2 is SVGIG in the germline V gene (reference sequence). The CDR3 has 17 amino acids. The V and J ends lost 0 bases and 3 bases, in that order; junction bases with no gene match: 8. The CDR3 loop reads CAWSVPRQGAYYNEQFF. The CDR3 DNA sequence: TGTGCCTGGAGTGTACCAAGACAGGGGGCGTACTACAATGAGCAGTTCTTC.

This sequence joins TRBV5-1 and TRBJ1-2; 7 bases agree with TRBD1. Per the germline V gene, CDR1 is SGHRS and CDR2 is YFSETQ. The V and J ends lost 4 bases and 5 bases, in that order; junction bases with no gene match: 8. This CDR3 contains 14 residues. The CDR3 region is CASSTGQAGYGYTF. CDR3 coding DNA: TGCGCCAGCAGCACAGGACAGGCTGGTTATGGCTACACCTTC.

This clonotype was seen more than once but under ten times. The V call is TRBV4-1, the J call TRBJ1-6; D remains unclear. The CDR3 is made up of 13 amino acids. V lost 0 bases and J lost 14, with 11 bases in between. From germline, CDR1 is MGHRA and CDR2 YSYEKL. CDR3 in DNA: TGCGCCAGCAGCCAAGATGTGGGTCAGACCCTCCACTTT. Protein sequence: CASSQDVGQTLHF.

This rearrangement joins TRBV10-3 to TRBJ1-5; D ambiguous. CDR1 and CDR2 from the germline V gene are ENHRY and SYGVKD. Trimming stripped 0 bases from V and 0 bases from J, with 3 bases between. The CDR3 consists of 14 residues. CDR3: CAISESTSNQPQHF. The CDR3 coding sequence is TGTGCCATCAGTGAGTCGACTAGCAATCAGCCCCAGCATTTT.

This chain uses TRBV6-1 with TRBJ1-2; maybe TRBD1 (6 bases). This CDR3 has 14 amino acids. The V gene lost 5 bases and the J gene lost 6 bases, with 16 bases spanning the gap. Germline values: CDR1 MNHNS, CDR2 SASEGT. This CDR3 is CASSTGQHLDGYTF. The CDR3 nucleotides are TGTGCCAGCAGTACCGGACAGCACCTCGATGGCTACACCTTC.

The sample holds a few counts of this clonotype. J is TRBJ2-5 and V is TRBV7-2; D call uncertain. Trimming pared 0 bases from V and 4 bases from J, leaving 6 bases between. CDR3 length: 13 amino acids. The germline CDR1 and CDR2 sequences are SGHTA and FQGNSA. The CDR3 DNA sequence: TGTGCCAGCAGCTTAGCGACATTAGAGACCCAGTACTTC. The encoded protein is CASSLATLETQYF.

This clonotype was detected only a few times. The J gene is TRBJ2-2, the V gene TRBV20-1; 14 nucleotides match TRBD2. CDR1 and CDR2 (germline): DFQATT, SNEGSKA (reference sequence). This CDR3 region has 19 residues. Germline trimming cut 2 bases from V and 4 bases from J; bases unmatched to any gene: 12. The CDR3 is CSARNAGTSGGASTGELFF. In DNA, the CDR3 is TGCAGTGCTAGAAACGCTGGGACTAGCGGGGGCGCGAGCACCGGGGAGCTGTTTTTT.

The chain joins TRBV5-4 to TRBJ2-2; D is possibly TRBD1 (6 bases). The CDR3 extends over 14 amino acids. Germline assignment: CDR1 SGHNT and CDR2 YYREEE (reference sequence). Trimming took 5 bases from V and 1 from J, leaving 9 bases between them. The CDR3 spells CASSRQENTGELFF. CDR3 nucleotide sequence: TGTGCCAGCAGTCGACAGGAGAACACCGGGGAGCTGTTTTTT. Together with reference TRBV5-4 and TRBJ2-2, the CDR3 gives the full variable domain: ETGVTQSPTHLIKTRGQQVTLRCSSQSGHNTVSWYQQALGQGPQFIFQYYREEENGRGNFPPRFSGLQFPNYSSELNVNALELDDSALYLCASSRQENTGELFFGEGSRLTVL.

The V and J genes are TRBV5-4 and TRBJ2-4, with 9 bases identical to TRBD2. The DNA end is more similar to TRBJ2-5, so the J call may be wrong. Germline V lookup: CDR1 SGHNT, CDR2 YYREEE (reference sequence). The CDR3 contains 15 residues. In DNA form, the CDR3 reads TGTGCCAGCAGCTGGGGCGGGGGGGTGCGTGAGACCCAGTACTTC. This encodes CASSWGGGVRETQYF.

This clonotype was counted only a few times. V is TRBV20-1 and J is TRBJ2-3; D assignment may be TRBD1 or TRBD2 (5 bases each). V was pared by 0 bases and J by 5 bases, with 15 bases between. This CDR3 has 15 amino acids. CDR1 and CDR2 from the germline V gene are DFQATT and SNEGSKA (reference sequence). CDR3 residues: CSAREGVRIEDTQYF. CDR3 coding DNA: TGCAGTGCTAGAGAGGGGGTACGTATTGAAGATACGCAGTATTTT.

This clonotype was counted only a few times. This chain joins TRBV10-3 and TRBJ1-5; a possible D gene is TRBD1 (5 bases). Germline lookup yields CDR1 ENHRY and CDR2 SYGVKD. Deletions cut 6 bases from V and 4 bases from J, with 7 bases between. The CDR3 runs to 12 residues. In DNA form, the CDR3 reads TGTGCCATCAGCAGGGAGAATCAGCCCCAGCATTTT. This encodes CAISRENQPQHF.

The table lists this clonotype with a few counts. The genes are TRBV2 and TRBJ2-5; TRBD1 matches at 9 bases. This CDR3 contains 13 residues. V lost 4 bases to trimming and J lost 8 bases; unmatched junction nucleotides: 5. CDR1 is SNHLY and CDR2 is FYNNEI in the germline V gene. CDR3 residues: CASSAPDRGTQYF. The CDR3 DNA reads TGTGCCAGCAGTGCCCCGGACAGGGGAACCCAGTACTTC.

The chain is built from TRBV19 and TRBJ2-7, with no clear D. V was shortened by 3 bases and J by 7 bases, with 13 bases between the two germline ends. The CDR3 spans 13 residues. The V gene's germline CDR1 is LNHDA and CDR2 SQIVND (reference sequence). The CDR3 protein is CASSIGPDSEQYF. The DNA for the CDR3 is TGTGCCAGTAGTATTGGCCCCGATTCAGAGCAGTACTTC.

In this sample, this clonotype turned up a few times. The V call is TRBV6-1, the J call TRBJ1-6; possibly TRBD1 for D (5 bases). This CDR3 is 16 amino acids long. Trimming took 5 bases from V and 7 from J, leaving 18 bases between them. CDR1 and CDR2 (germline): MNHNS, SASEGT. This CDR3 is CASSRLTGRANSPLHF. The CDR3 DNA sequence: TGTGCCAGCAGTCGTTTAACGGGGCGAGCAAATTCACCCCTCCACTTT.

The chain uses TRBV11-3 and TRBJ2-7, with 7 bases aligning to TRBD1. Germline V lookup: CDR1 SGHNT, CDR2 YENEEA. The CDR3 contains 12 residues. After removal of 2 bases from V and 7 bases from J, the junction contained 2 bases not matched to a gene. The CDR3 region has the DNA TGTGCCAGCAGCTTACGGACAGGAGAGCAGTACTTC. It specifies CASSLRTGEQYF.

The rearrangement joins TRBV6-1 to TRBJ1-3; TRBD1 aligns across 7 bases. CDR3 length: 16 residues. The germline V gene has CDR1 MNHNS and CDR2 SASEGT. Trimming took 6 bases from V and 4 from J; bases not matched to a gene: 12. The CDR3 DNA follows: TGTGCCAGCAGGATTAGGGACAGTTTGGGGGGAAACACCATATATTTT. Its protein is CASRIRDSLGGNTIYF.

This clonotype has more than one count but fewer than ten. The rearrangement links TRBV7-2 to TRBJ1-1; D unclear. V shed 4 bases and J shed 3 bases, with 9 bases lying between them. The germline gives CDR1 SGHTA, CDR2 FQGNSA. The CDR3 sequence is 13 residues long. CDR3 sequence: CASSSTWDTEAFF. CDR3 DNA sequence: TGTGCCAGCAGCTCAACGTGGGACACTGAAGCTTTCTTT. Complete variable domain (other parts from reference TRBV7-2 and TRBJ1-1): GAGVSQSPSNKVTEKGKDVELRCDPISGHTALYWYRQSLGQGLEFLIYFQGNSAPDKSGLPSDRFSAERTGGSVSTLTIQRTQQEDSAVYLCASSSTWDTEAFFGQGTRLTVV.

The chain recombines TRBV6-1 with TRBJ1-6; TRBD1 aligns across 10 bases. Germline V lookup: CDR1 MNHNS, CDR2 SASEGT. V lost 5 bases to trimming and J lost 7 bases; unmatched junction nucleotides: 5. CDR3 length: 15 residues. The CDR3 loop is CASSRTGGENSPLHF. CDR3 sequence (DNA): TGTGCCAGCAGTAGGACAGGGGGTGAAAATTCACCCCTCCACTTT.

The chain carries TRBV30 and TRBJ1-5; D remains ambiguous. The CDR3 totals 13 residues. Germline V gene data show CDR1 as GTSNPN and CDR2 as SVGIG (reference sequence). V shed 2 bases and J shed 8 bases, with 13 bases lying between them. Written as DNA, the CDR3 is TGTGCCTGGAGTTCCACTGGACGGGAGCCCCAGCATTTT. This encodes CAWSSTGREPQHF. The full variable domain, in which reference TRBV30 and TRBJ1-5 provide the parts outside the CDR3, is SQTIHQWPATLVQPVGSPLSLECTVEGTSNPNLYWYRQAAGRGLQLLFYSVGIGQISSEVPQNLSASRPQDRQFILSSKKLLLSDSGFYLCAWSSTGREPQHFGDGTRLSIL.

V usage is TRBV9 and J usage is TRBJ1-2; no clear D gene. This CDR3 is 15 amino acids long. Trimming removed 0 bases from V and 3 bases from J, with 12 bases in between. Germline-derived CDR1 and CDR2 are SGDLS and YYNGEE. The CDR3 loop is CASSVDSLSDYGYTF. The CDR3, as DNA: TGTGCCAGCAGCGTAGACAGTTTATCAGACTATGGCTACACCTTC.

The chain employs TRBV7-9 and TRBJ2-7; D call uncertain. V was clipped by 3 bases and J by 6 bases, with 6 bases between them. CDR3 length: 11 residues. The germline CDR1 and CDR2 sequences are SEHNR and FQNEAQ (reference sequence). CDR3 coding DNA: TGTGCCAGCAGCTTGGTGAGCGAGCAGTACTTC. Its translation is CASSLVSEQYF.